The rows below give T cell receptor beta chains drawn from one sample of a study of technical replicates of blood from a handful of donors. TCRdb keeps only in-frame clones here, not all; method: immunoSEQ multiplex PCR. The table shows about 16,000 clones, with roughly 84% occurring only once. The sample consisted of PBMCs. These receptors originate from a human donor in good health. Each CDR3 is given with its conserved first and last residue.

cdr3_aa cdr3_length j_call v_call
CASSQGDSANEKLFF 15 TRBJ1-4 TRBV4-2
CASSLGGAGLGTEAFF 16 TRBJ1-1 TRBV13
CAWTPRAGRQFAAFF 15 TRBJ1-1 TRBV30
CASSPTRTRVSDTQYF 16 TRBJ2-3 TRBV14
CASSIGAGEDEKLFF 15 TRBJ1-4 TRBV19
CASSLSTQPQHF 12 TRBJ1-5 TRBV7-9
CASSVQGVNIQYF 13 TRBJ2-4 TRBV27
CASSLESQRDRMGETQYF 18 TRBJ2-5 TRBV5-6
CASSLDSSGANVLTF 15 TRBJ2-6 TRBV28
CASTGVGQPQHF 12 TRBJ1-5 TRBV19
CASSLDGQVISYEQYF 16 TRBJ2-7 TRBV5-1
CASSQQGSNQPQHF 14 TRBJ1-5 TRBV6-5
CASSPGTGAAYEQYF 15 TRBJ2-7 TRBV7-9
CASSVGLLQETQYF 14 TRBJ2-5 TRBV5-8
CASSTLTGAGQPQHF 15 TRBJ1-5 TRBV19
CASSQDWRTYEQYF 14 TRBJ2-7 TRBV4-1
CAISEPAQGPGELFF 15 TRBJ2-2 TRBV10-3
CASSEGGGSYNEQFF 15 TRBJ2-1 TRBV9
CASSFGGFSYEQYF 14 TRBJ2-7 TRBV11-2
CASRQGSTDTQYF 13 TRBJ2-3 TRBV6-5
CAISGSGRGYNEQFF 15 TRBJ2-1 TRBV10-3
CASSKFSSSSGNTIYF 16 TRBJ1-3 TRBV21-1
CASSAVQGSYNEQFF 15 TRBJ2-1 TRBV5-1
CASSFLGNTGELFF 14 TRBJ2-2 TRBV5-1
CASSVGQGRTYEQYF 15 TRBJ2-7 TRBV13
CAADRSATNEKLFF 14 TRBJ1-4 TRBV30
CASSPPLQQETQYF 14 TRBJ2-5 TRBV18
CASSYSSSYEQYF 13 TRBJ2-7 TRBV6-6
CASSERGDAGEQFF 14 TRBJ2-1 TRBV10-2
CARRGGTVGVNQPQHF 16 TRBJ1-5 TRBV5-3
CASSLRGGEKSYGYTF 16 TRBJ1-2 TRBV7-9
CASSLDQGQGNTEAFF 16 TRBJ1-1 TRBV5-1
CASSYLAPYNEQFF 14 TRBJ2-1 TRBV6-5
CASSDSVAHTDTQYF 15 TRBJ2-3 TRBV6-4
CASSLGGVGNYGYTF 15 TRBJ1-2 TRBV28
CASSILGGQETQYF 14 TRBJ2-5 TRBV19
CASSGTSGIPHEQYF 15 TRBJ2-7 TRBV2
CASSSNSQQREDRFF 15 TRBJ2-2 TRBV27
CASSPGTFSEAFF 13 TRBJ1-1 TRBV7-9
CASSFRMGHTDTQYF 15 TRBJ2-3 TRBV7-9
CASSPRLAGGDTQYF 15 TRBJ2-3 TRBV6-5
CASSLGLTSGGSETQYF 17 TRBJ2-5 TRBV5-1
CASSIMGQNTGELFF 15 TRBJ2-2 TRBV19
CASSPQGRGDTEAFF 15 TRBJ1-1 TRBV18
CASSFDRAAEAFF 13 TRBJ1-1 TRBV6-6
CASSQAATGGTEAFF 15 TRBJ1-1 TRBV14
CASSLVSYYGYTF 13 TRBJ1-2 TRBV5-6
CASSESSGRTGDTQYF 16 TRBJ2-3 TRBV9
CASSYRTGPTGELFF 15 TRBJ2-2 TRBV6-5
CASSPLKGLANEQFF 15 TRBJ2-1 TRBV13
CASGQIAQPQHF 12 TRBJ1-5 TRBV15
CASSPPVTSGKHTDTQYF 18 TRBJ2-3 TRBV18
CASSLQATYEQYF 13 TRBJ2-7 TRBV7-7
CASRDSGQETQYF 13 TRBJ2-5 TRBV2
CASSYSGNTEAFF 13 TRBJ1-1 TRBV5-1